The clone carrying this T cell receptor (beta chain) has only a few counts. Its antigen remains unknown. Germline V gives CDR1 DFQATT, CDR2 SNEGSKA (reference sequence). There are 14 residues in the CDR3. The V end lost 4 bases, the J end lost 4 bases, and 13 bases lay between the germline ends. The sample originates from a study of vaccination and CD4 T cells after COVID-19. Study findings and constraints: Relatively small numbers of convalescent patients were studied, with no early post-infection timepoints included.

As for treatment: roughly 10-day PBMC culture with coronavirus spike peptide pools or control peptides (ViraFEST assay). ViraFEST used peptide pools to expand antigen-specific T cells before TCR sequencing. The Oncomine TCR Beta short-read assay was what sequenced the DNA obtained from cultured CD4+ T cells. TCRdb reprocessed the PCR reads with MiXCR, giving one entry per CDR3 protein. The sample includes some 20,000 distinct CDR3 sequences, roughly 40% seen only once; the top ten take around 3.2%. The sample in question was CD4+ T cells from blood, cultured in vitro, obtained after SARS-CoV-2 vaccination. The TCR sequence derives from a human donor who had recovered from COVID-19. V usage is TRBV20-1 and J usage is TRBJ2-2; D remains ambiguous. CDR3 loop: CSATEGDFTGELFF. CDR3 sequence (DNA): TGCAGTGCTACCGAAGGCGATTTCACCGGGGAGCTGTTTTTT.